Presented here are 24 T cell receptor beta chains from one specimen sequenced in a study of beta chain features in type 1 diabetes. All of the isolated RNA was reverse transcribed, so expressed TCRB transcripts were sequenced. Method: immunoSEQ multiplex PCR; TCRdb's copy keeps in-frame clones and lacks some. The sample gives around 430,000 clones, roughly 31% of which show up once; around 0.065% is in the top ten. The specimen was naive CD4+ T cells from blood. The receptors derive from a man between 18 and 35 years old in good health.

The chain uses TRBV7-6 and TRBJ2-5, with D maybe TRBD1 (5 bases). The germline gives CDR1 SGHVS, CDR2 FNYEAQ. The CDR3 extends over 15 amino acids. V was pared by 5 bases and J by 1 base, with 14 bases between. CDR3 sequence: CASSPVRGGQETQYF. DNA for the CDR3: TGTGCCAGCAGCCCCGTTAGGGGTGGCCAAGAGACCCAGTACTTC.

The chain combines TRBV9 with TRBJ2-7; TRBD2 aligns across 8 bases. Germline CDR1 is SGDLS and CDR2 is YYNGEE. V lost 3 bases, J lost 3 bases, and 5 bases stayed unmatched. The CDR3 has 14 amino acids. CDR3 coding DNA: TGTGCCAGCAGCGATAGCGGGGAGGACTACGAGCAGTACTTC. Translating it yields CASSDSGEDYEQYF.

The chain is built from TRBV28 and TRBJ2-3, with TRBD1 matching 7 bases. The CDR3 is 12 residues long. V lost 10 bases to trimming and J lost 3 bases; unmatched junction nucleotides: 4. Germline assignment: CDR1 MDHEN and CDR2 SYDVKM. The CDR3 protein is CATGRGTDTQYF. The CDR3 nucleotides are TGTGCCACCGGCAGGGGGACAGATACGCAGTATTTT. Full variable domain (rest looked up from reference TRBV28 and TRBJ2-3): DVKVTQSSRYLVKRTGEKVFLECVQDMDHENMFWYRQDPGLGLRLIYFSYDVKMKEKGDIPEGYSVSREKKERFSLILESASTNQTSMYLCATGRGTDTQYFGPGTRLTVL.

This clone has just a few counts. This rearrangement joins TRBV10-2 to TRBJ1-4, with a possible D match to TRBD1 (6 bases). Between the trimmed V and J ends, which lost 4 bases and 8 bases, there was a span of 11 bases. The CDR3 loop spans 13 amino acids. The germline V gene has CDR1 WSHSY and CDR2 SAAADI. CDR3 loop: CASSAGADEKLFF. CDR3 coding DNA: TGCGCCAGCAGTGCAGGGGCGGACGAAAAACTGTTTTTT.

This clone appeared a single time. CDR3 sequence (DNA): TGTGCCAGCAGCCCAAGGGGACTAGCGGGAGGGAGGGCCAATGAGCAGTTCTTC. Translating gives CASSPRGLAGGRANEQFF. This rearrangement joins TRBV28 to TRBJ2-1; 16 bases line up with TRBD2. CDR3 length: 18 residues. Germline V lookup: CDR1 MDHEN, CDR2 SYDVKM. V trimming: 6 bases; J trimming: 6 bases; junction bases outside the gene matches: 11.

Concerning this clone: This specimen includes other DNA sequences encoding the same CDR3. V usage is TRBV29-1 and J usage is TRBJ2-1; 10 nucleotides match TRBD1. This CDR3 is 14 amino acids long. Germline V lookup: CDR1 SQVTM, CDR2 ANQGSEA. After removal of 6 bases from V and 3 bases from J, the junction contained 5 bases not matched to a gene. The CDR3 DNA reads TGCAGCGTCCGCCGGGACAGGGGCTACAATGAGCAGTTCTTC. Amino acid sequence: CSVRRDRGYNEQFF.

The chain recombines TRBV7-9 with TRBJ2-1; TRBD2 is a possible D gene (6 bases). From germline, CDR1 is SEHNR and CDR2 FQNEAQ (reference sequence). The V and J ends lost 1 base and 4 bases respectively, with 14 bases between them. CDR3 length: 16 amino acids. The CDR3 spells CASSLGLASAYNEQFF. The CDR3 coding sequence is TGTGCCAGCAGCTTAGGTTTGGCTAGCGCGTACAATGAGCAGTTCTTC. The whole variable domain, remainder taken from reference TRBV7-9 and TRBJ2-1, is DTGVSQNPRHKITKRGQNVTFRCDPISEHNRLYWYRQTLGQGPEFLTYFQNEAQLEKSRLLSDRFSAERPKGSFSTLEIQRTEQGDSAMYLCASSLGLASAYNEQFFGPGTRLTVL.

The sample holds a few counts of this clone. This chain links TRBV29-1 with TRBJ2-3; 8 nucleotides align to TRBD1. V was pared by 3 bases and J by 3 bases, with 14 bases of the junction left unmatched. The CDR3 is 17 amino acids. The germline V gene has CDR1 SQVTM and CDR2 ANQGSEA. The CDR3 DNA sequence: TGCAGCGTTGATGACCCTAAGGACAGGGAGTTGACAGATACGCAGTATTTT. This encodes CSVDDPKDRELTDTQYF.

The rearrangement links TRBV28 to TRBJ2-1, with D uncertain. CDR1 is MDHEN, CDR2 SYDVKM, per germline. The CDR3 contains 14 residues. V shed 3 bases and J shed 1 base, with 7 bases lying between them. The CDR3 region is CASSFLDSYNEQFF. Here the CDR3 DNA reads TGTGCCAGCAGTTTCCTAGATTCCTACAATGAGCAGTTCTTC. Filled out from reference TRBV28 and TRBJ2-1, the complete variable domain reads DVKVTQSSRYLVKRTGEKVFLECVQDMDHENMFWYRQDPGLGLRLIYFSYDVKMKEKGDIPEGYSVSREKKERFSLILESASTNQTSMYLCASSFLDSYNEQFFGPGTRLTVL.

The V and J genes are TRBV6-5 and TRBJ2-7; a weak D match, TRBD2 (6 bases). Trimming took off 8 bases at V and 4 bases at J, with 12 bases between the two ends. The CDR3 has 12 amino acids. The germline gives CDR1 MNHEY, CDR2 SVGAGI. The CDR3 region has the DNA TGTGCCAGCGGCCGACTAGATTACGAGCAGTACTTC. Translated, it gives CASGRLDYEQYF.

The V gene is TRBV28, the J gene TRBJ2-7; D is perhaps TRBD1 (5 bases). Germline-derived CDR1 and CDR2 are MDHEN and SYDVKM. The CDR3 totals 13 residues. Between the trimmed V and J ends, which lost 7 bases and 4 bases, there was a span of 14 bases. The CDR3 nucleotides read TGTGCCAGCACCTCTTCAGGGATGTACGAGCAGTACTTC. It codes for CASTSSGMYEQYF.

This clone was recorded once. The chain links TRBV6-5 to TRBJ1-5; D remains ambiguous. Trimming cost V 5 bases and J 0 bases, with 8 bases left between them. Germline loops: CDR1 MNHEY, CDR2 SVGAGI. The CDR3 spans 14 residues. The CDR3 sequence: CASSRAHSNQPQHF. As DNA, the CDR3 is TGTGCCAGCAGTCGGGCTCATAGCAATCAGCCCCAGCATTTT.

Details on this clone: The identical CDR3 is also encoded by other nucleotide sequences in the sample. This chain uses TRBV10-3 with TRBJ2-5; D gene ambiguous. This CDR3 contains 11 residues. Germline loops: CDR1 ENHRY, CDR2 SYGVKD. V dropped 6 bases and J dropped 5 bases, with 7 bases sitting between them. CDR3 protein: CAISDLETQYF. The CDR3 DNA reads TGTGCCATCAGCGACCTCGAGACCCAGTACTTC.

This clone was seen more than once but under ten times. The sample holds other DNA sequences that translate to the same CDR3. This rearrangement joins TRBV5-1 to TRBJ2-5; 7 bases fit TRBD1. V shed 4 bases and J 5 bases; nucleotides not matched to a gene: 5. This CDR3 is built from 13 residues. Germline CDR1 and CDR2: SGHRS and YFSETQ. As DNA, the CDR3 is TGCGCCAGCAGCCTTACAGGGGAGGAGACCCAGTACTTC. Its protein is CASSLTGEETQYF.

The rearrangement links TRBV30 to TRBJ2-1, with TRBD2 matching 10 bases. V shed 3 bases, J shed 7 bases, and the junction held 12 bases outside the gene matches. The CDR3 length is 16 residues. Germline V lookup: CDR1 GTSNPN, CDR2 SVGIG (reference sequence). The CDR3 loop is CAWRPLAGRLGNEQFF. CDR3 nucleotides: TGTGCCTGGAGGCCACTAGCGGGGCGATTAGGGAATGAGCAGTTCTTC.

The J gene is TRBJ2-3, the V gene TRBV4-1; the match to TRBD2 covers 12 bases. Germline-derived CDR1 and CDR2 are MGHRA and YSYEKL. The CDR3 contains 19 residues. V was pared by 2 bases and J by 2 bases, with 11 bases of the junction left unmatched. The DNA of the CDR3 is TGCGCCAGCAGCCAATCGGTACTAGCGGGAGGCCCACACACAGATACGCAGTATTTT. Translation gives CASSQSVLAGGPHTDTQYF.

Note on this clone: This CDR3 is also generated by other DNA sequences in the sample. This chain joins TRBV7-2 and TRBJ2-3; TRBD2 aligns across 9 bases. Germline CDR1 and CDR2: SGHTA and FQGNSA. V was clipped by 4 bases and J by 0 bases; unmatched bases: 2. The CDR3 is 15 amino acids. CDR3 residues: CASSSSGVSTDTQYF. The DNA for the CDR3 is TGTGCCAGCAGCTCTAGCGGGGTCAGCACAGATACGCAGTATTTT.

This clone was seen more than once but under ten times. This chain links TRBV5-4 with TRBJ2-1; 10 bases align to TRBD1. V was clipped by 3 bases and J by 1 base; unmatched bases: 1. The CDR3 is 15 residues long. Looked up from germline, CDR1 is SGHNT and CDR2 is YYREEE (reference sequence). The chain's CDR3 is CASSWGQGSYNEQFF. The CDR3 region has the DNA TGTGCCAGCAGCTGGGGACAGGGGTCCTACAATGAGCAGTTCTTC. Filled out from reference TRBV5-4 and TRBJ2-1, the complete variable domain reads ETGVTQSPTHLIKTRGQQVTLRCSSQSGHNTVSWYQQALGQGPQFIFQYYREEENGRGNFPPRFSGLQFPNYSSELNVNALELDDSALYLCASSWGQGSYNEQFFGPGTRLTVL.

This clone was detected only once. CDR3: CSAHRVEETQYF. The CDR3 DNA sequence: TGCAGCGCTCACAGGGTTGAAGAGACCCAGTACTTC. This chain connects TRBV29-1 to TRBJ2-5; possible D gene TRBD1, 6 bases. Per germline, CDR1 SQVTM and CDR2 ANQGSEA. The CDR3 covers 12 residues. V dropped 7 bases and J dropped 3 bases, with 12 bases sitting between them.

A few counts support this clone. The gene calls are TRBV10-3 and TRBJ2-5, with 9 bases fitting TRBD2. CDR1 ENHRY and CDR2 SYGVKD come from the germline V gene. With 0 bases clipped from V and 5 bases from J, the junction kept 4 bases outside the gene matches. The CDR3 contains 15 residues. This chain's CDR3 is CAISESKLAGETQYF. The CDR3 region has the DNA TGTGCCATCAGTGAGTCGAAACTAGCGGGTGAGACCCAGTACTTC.

The genes are TRBV10-3 and TRBJ2-1; D is possibly TRBD1 (5 bases). The V end was cut by 2 bases, the J end by 4 bases, with 9 bases between. CDR3 length: 14 residues. Germline V gene lookup returns CDR1 ENHRY and CDR2 SYGVKD. CDR3: CAISEGQSYNEQFF. In DNA, the CDR3 is TGTGCCATCAGTGAGGGACAATCATACAATGAGCAGTTCTTC.

The chain employs TRBV4-2 and TRBJ2-1; 12 bases fit TRBD2. Trimming took 2 bases from V and 9 from J; bases not matched to a gene: 8. CDR3 length: 16 amino acids. Germline CDR1 is LGHNA and CDR2 is YNFKEQ. The CDR3 DNA follows: TGTGCCAGCAGCCAATCACTAGCGGGAGGTCTTGGTGAGCAGTTCTTC. Its translation is CASSQSLAGGLGEQFF.

The CDR3 nucleotides read TGTGCCAGCAGCTCTGCCCCCACCGGGACTAGTGTTCGGACCGGGGAGCTGTTTTTT. Its translation: CASSSAPTGTSVRTGELFF. The chain recombines TRBV11-1 with TRBJ2-2, with TRBD2 identical over 8 bases. The germline V gene encodes CDR1 SGHAT and CDR2 FQDESV (reference sequence). V lost 4 bases, J lost 5 bases, and 18 bases stayed unmatched. The CDR3 spans 19 residues.

This clone was seen only a few times. This chain connects TRBV4-3 to TRBJ2-5; D is ambiguous. The CDR3 consists of 16 residues. CDR1 is LGHNA, CDR2 YSLEER, per germline. V was cut by 3 bases and J by 4 bases, with 18 bases left in between. CDR3 nucleotides: TGCGCCAGCAGCCAGGGAAGGAGCGCAAAGGGAGAGACCCAGTACTTC. Translating gives CASSQGRSAKGETQYF.